This T cell receptor beta chain was captured by sequencing in a study of T cell responses to AZD1222 COVID-19 vaccine. Note on this clone: Its antigen is not identified.

Using immunoSEQ multiplex PCR, the repertoire was profiled, and TCRdb retains in-frame clones only, with some absent. The table has some 87,000 clones, around 90% seen once. Study observations and caveats: Females outnumbered males among donors, who were mostly white British; clonal diversity was possibly underestimated. Repertoires were sampled only after the peak T cell response.

V was shortened by 0 bases and J by 4 bases, with 16 bases between the two germline ends. In germline, CDR1 is LGHDT, CDR2 YNNKEL (reference sequence). The CDR3 loop spans 16 amino acids. V is TRBV3-1 (or the pseudogene TRBV3-2) and J is TRBJ2-7; no definite D call. Sequences were derived from peripheral blood, sampled on day 0 of MenACWY control vaccination. The TCR sequence derives from an adult in good health. CDR3 protein: CASSQDPAVTSYEQYF. The CDR3 DNA reads as TGTGCCAGCAGCCAAGATCCGGCGGTAACCAGTTACGAGCAGTACTTC.